One and the same sample provided the 19 T cell receptor beta chains below, sequenced in a study of shared clonotypes between healthy human individuals. TCRdb keeps only in-frame clones here, not all; method: immunoSEQ multiplex PCR. The table lists about a million clones, about three quarters of them singletons, with around 1.4% in the top ten. Source material: memory CD4+ T cells sorted from blood. Subset denoted: CD45RA-negative fraction. The receptors come from a man younger than 35 in good health.

V usage is TRBV28 and J usage is TRBJ2-7; 8 bases align to TRBD2. The CDR3 sequence is 14 residues long. The germline CDR1 and CDR2 sequences are MDHEN and SYDVKM. J gave up 2 bases and V 10 bases, and 10 bases lay outside the gene matches. CDR3 bases: TGTGCCACCTTTTCGGGTAGCGGGGCCTACGAGCAGTACTTC. Translation gives CATFSGSGAYEQYF.

The count of this clone is one. The gene calls are TRBV2 and TRBJ2-5; D not resolved. Trimming took 8 bases from V and 2 from J, leaving 12 bases between them. Germline V gene lookup returns CDR1 SNHLY and CDR2 FYNNEI. CDR3 length equals 13 residues. The CDR3 reads CASGRTEQETQYF. As DNA, the CDR3 is TGTGCCAGCGGCCGGACGGAACAAGAGACCCAGTACTTC.

This clone appeared many times. The identical CDR3 is also encoded by other nucleotide sequences in the sample. The chain links TRBV5-1 to TRBJ1-4; D is perhaps TRBD1 (5 bases). Trimming cost V 5 bases and J 1 base, with 9 bases left between them. Looked up from germline, CDR1 is SGHRS and CDR2 is YFSETQ. The CDR3 totals 14 residues. DNA of the CDR3: TGCGCCAGCAGGGACCAGGGAACTAATGAAAAACTGTTTTTT. Its translation is CASRDQGTNEKLFF.

The table lists this clone with a few counts. The genes are TRBV29-1 and TRBJ1-6; 7 bases are shared with TRBD1. The length of the CDR3 is 12 residues. Germline V CDR1 and CDR2: SQVTM, ANQGSEA. V shed 5 bases and J 9 bases; nucleotides not matched to a gene: 4. The chain's CDR3 is CSVRQGGSPLHF. The DNA of the CDR3 is TGCAGCGTTCGGCAGGGGGGTTCACCCCTCCACTTT.

This chain joins TRBV19 and TRBJ2-7, with D possibly matching TRBD1 (8 bases). Deletions cut 5 bases from V and 7 bases from J, with 15 bases between. Germline assignment: CDR1 LNHDA and CDR2 SQIVND (reference sequence). The CDR3 contains 13 residues. CDR3 sequence reads: CASSPAGQAEQYF. In DNA, the CDR3 is TGTGCCAGTAGTCCAGCGGGACAGGCGGAGCAGTACTTC.

The chain couples TRBV19 to TRBJ2-2, with 7 nucleotides matching TRBD1. The J segment lost 0 bases and the V segment lost 6 bases, leaving 4 bases of the junction unmatched. Germline lookup yields CDR1 LNHDA and CDR2 SQIVND (reference sequence). The CDR3 covers 15 residues. The CDR3: CASSTTGTNTGELFF. Written as DNA, the CDR3 is TGTGCCAGTAGCACGACAGGGACGAACACCGGGGAGCTGTTTTTT.

This chain connects TRBV19 to TRBJ1-5; D is uncertain. CDR3 length: 13 amino acids. V dropped 7 bases and J dropped 3 bases, with 10 bases sitting between them. Germline lookup yields CDR1 LNHDA and CDR2 SQIVND (reference sequence). CDR3 bases: TGTGCCAGTACGAAGGAGTTCAATCAGCCCCAGCATTTT. It is translated as CASTKEFNQPQHF.

This sequence joins TRBV18 and TRBJ1-2, with 7 bases fitting TRBD1. Germline lookup yields CDR1 KGHSH and CDR2 LQKENI. The CDR3 is 13 amino acids. The V and J ends lost 6 bases and 1 base, in that order; junction bases with no gene match: 2. DNA of the CDR3: TGTGCCAGCTCCGACAGGGATAACTATGGCTACACCTTC. As protein: CASSDRDNYGYTF.

This clone was detected ten times or more. This chain uses TRBV7-9 with TRBJ2-7, with TRBD2 matching over 11 bases. The CDR3 sequence is 15 residues long. CDR1 and CDR2 from the germline V gene are SEHNR and FQNEAQ (reference sequence). The trim removed 5 bases at V and 6 bases at J, leaving 9 bases unmatched. CDR3 protein: CASSLDVLAGAEQYF. The CDR3, as DNA: TGTGCCAGCAGCCTCGACGTACTAGCGGGGGCCGAGCAGTACTTC.

V and J are TRBV2 and TRBJ1-4, with 7 bases identical to TRBD1. CDR1 and CDR2 from the germline V gene are SNHLY and FYNNEI. Unmatched junction bases numbered 14, after V lost 6 bases and J lost 4 bases. This CDR3 has 17 amino acids. In nucleotides, the CDR3 is TGTGCCAGCAGGGAGTTATCTCCGGGACAGAGTAATGAAAAACTGTTTTTT. Translated: CASRELSPGQSNEKLFF.

This clone was counted at least ten times. V usage is TRBV28 and J usage is TRBJ1-6, with 7 bases identical to TRBD1. The J segment lost 2 bases and the V segment lost 7 bases, leaving 2 bases of the junction unmatched. There are 14 residues in the CDR3. CDR1 MDHEN and CDR2 SYDVKM come from the germline V gene. CDR3 sequence (DNA): TGTGCCAGCACAGGACAGGCCTATAATTCACCCCTCCACTTT. It encodes CASTGQAYNSPLHF.

For this clone: Within the sample, other DNA sequences also encode this same CDR3. This chain uses TRBV6-6 with TRBJ1-5; possibly TRBD1 for D (5 bases). This CDR3 has 14 amino acids. The V gene's germline CDR1 is MNHNY and CDR2 SVGAGI (reference sequence). V lost 6 bases, J lost 3 bases, and 12 bases lay in between. The CDR3 DNA reads as TGTGCCAGCAGCTATGGGGGGTCCAATCAGCCCCAGCATTTT. Translation: CASSYGGSNQPQHF.

V usage is TRBV11-2 and J usage is TRBJ2-4, with a tentative D call TRBD2 (8 bases). Trimming pared 5 bases from V and 3 bases from J, leaving 14 bases between. The length of the CDR3 is 15 residues. CDR1 SGHAT and CDR2 FQNNGV come from the germline V gene. CDR3 residues: CASSDRAGGKNIQYF. In nucleotides, the CDR3 is TGTGCCAGCAGCGACAGGGCGGGGGGCAAAAACATTCAGTACTTC.

This chain uses TRBV16 with TRBJ1-1, with D hard to call. This CDR3 contains 14 residues. Trimming took off 1 base at V and 4 bases at J, with 10 bases between the two ends. Germline CDR1 is KGHSY and CDR2 is FQNENV. DNA of the CDR3: TGTGCCAGCAGCCAATACAGTCTTCCCACTGAAGCTTTCTTT. Translation gives CASSQYSLPTEAFF.

The table lists this clone with a few counts. V gene TRBV2 combines with J gene TRBJ1-6, with a weak D call TRBD1 (6 bases). V dropped 7 bases and J dropped 10 bases, with 17 bases sitting between them. CDR3 length equals 14 residues. Germline V lookup: CDR1 SNHLY, CDR2 FYNNEI. The CDR3, as DNA: TGTGCCAGCACCCCGGCGGGGGGCGTCTCACCCCTCCACTTT. This encodes CASTPAGGVSPLHF. Using reference TRBV2 and TRBJ1-6 for the parts outside the CDR3, the full variable domain is EPEVTQTPSHQVTQMGQEVILRCVPISNHLYFYWYRQILGQKVEFLVSFYNNEISEKSEIFDDQFSVERPDGSNFTLKIRSTKLEDSAMYFCASTPAGGVSPLHFGNGTRLTVT.

The rearrangement links TRBV5-1 to TRBJ2-6; D may be TRBD2 (6 bases). Germline V gives CDR1 SGHRS, CDR2 YFSETQ. CDR3 length: 16 amino acids. Deletions cut 3 bases from V and 4 bases from J, with 14 bases between. The CDR3 sequence: CASSWAAAGGANVLTF. In DNA, the CDR3 is TGCGCCAGCAGCTGGGCCGCAGCGGGCGGGGCCAACGTCCTGACTTTC. Drawing the rest from reference TRBV5-1 and TRBJ2-6, the complete variable domain is KAGVTQTPRYLIKTRGQQVTLSCSPISGHRSVSWYQQTPGQGLQFLFEYFSETQRNKGNFPGRFSGRQFSNSRSEMNVSTLELGDSALYLCASSWAAAGGANVLTFGAGSRLTVL.

There are a few counts of this clone. The rearrangement uses TRBV28 and TRBJ1-5; 8 nucleotides align to TRBD1. The CDR3 length is 14 residues. J lost 9 bases, V lost 5 bases, and 9 bases had no gene match. CDR1 is MDHEN, CDR2 SYDVKM, per germline. The CDR3 spells CASSLSPGGRPQHF. For the CDR3, the DNA is TGTGCCAGCAGTCTTTCTCCAGGGGGCCGGCCCCAGCATTTT.

Comment on this clone: In the same sample, other DNA sequences code for this CDR3. Here the CDR3 DNA reads TGTGCCAGCAGCTTGGATAGGGCCAAAAACATTCAGTACTTC. It is translated as CASSLDRAKNIQYF. This chain links TRBV5-6 with TRBJ2-4, with no clear D. V was cut by 0 bases and J by 1 base, with 5 bases left in between. The germline gives CDR1 SGHDT, CDR2 YYEEEE. CDR3 length: 14 amino acids.

The rearrangement uses TRBV5-6 and TRBJ1-2; D remains ambiguous. The germline CDR1 and CDR2 sequences are SGHDT and YYEEEE. V dropped 0 bases and J dropped 5 bases, with 11 bases sitting between them. CDR3 length: 14 residues. Written as DNA, the CDR3 is TGTGCCAGCAGCTTGGTTGATGTCAAGTATGGCTACACCTTC. This gives the protein CASSLVDVKYGYTF. Supplemented by reference TRBV5-6 and TRBJ1-2, the full variable domain reads DAGVTQSPTHLIKTRGQQVTLRCSPKSGHDTVSWYQQALGQGPQFIFQYYEEEERQRGNFPDRFSGHQFPNYSSELNVNALLLGDSALYLCASSLVDVKYGYTFGSGTRLTVV.